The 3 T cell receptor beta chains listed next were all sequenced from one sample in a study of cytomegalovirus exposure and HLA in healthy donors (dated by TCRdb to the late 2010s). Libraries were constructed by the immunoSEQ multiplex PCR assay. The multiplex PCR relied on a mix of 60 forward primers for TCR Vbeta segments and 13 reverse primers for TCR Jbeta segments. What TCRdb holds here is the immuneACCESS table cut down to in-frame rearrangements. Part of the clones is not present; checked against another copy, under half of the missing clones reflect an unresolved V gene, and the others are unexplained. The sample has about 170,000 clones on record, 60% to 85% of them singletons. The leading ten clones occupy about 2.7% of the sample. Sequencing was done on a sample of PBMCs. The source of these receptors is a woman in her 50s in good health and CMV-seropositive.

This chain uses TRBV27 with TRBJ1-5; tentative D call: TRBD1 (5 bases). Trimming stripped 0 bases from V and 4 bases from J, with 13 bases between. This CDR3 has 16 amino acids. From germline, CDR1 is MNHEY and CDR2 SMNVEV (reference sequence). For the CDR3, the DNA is TGTGCCAGCAGTTTATCGCCGGGGGTCTCTAATCAGCCCCAGCATTTT. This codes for CASSLSPGVSNQPQHF.

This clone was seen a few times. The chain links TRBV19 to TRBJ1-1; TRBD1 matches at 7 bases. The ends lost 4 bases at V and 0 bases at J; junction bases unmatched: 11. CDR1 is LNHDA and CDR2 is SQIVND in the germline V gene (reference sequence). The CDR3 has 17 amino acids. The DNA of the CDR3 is TGTGCCAGTAGTAAGGACGGGGACAGCCTCATGAACACTGAAGCTTTCTTT. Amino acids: CASSKDGDSLMNTEAFF.

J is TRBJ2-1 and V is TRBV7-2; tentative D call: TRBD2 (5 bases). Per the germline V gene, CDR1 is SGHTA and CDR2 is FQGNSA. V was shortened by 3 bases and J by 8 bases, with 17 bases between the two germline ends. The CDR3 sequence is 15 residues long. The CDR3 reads CASSFEGLPGDEQFF. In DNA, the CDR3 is TGTGCCAGCAGCTTTGAAGGACTCCCCGGGGATGAGCAGTTCTTC.